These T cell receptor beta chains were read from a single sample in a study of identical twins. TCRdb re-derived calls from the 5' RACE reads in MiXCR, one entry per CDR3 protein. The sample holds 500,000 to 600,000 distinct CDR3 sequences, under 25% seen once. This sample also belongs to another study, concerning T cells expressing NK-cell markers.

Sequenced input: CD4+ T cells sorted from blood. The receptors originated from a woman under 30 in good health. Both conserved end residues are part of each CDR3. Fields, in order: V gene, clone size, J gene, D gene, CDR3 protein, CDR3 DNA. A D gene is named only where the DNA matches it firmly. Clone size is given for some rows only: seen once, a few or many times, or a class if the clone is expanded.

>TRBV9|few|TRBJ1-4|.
CASSGTQAPEKLFF
TGTGCCAGCAGCGGAACACAAGCACCCGAAAAACTGTTTTTT
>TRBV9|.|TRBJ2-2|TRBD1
CASSAWTGTGTGELFF
TGTGCCAGCAGCGCTTGGACAGGGACGGGGACCGGGGAGCTGTTTTTT
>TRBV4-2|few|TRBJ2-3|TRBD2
CASSQARGGAITDTQYF
TGTGCCAGCAGCCAGGCGCGGGGGGGGGCCATTACAGATACGCAGTATTTT
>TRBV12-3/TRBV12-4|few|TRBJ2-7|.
CASSFIGTHEQYF
TGTGCCAGCAGTTTCATCGGGACACACGAGCAGTACTTC
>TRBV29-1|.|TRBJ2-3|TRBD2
CSVDGTSGLTDTQYF
TGCAGCGTTGATGGGACTAGCGGTCTCACAGATACGCAGTATTTT
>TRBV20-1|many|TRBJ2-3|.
CSARAQGSTDTQYF
TGCAGTGCTAGAGCTCAAGGGAGCACAGATACGCAGTATTTT
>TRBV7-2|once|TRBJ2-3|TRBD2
CASSLGLVVADTQYF
TGTGCCAGCAGCCTAGGACTAGTGGTGGCAGATACGCAGTATTTT
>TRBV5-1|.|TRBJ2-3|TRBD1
CASRRTGQHTDTQYF
TGCGCCAGCAGGCGGACGGGACAGCACACAGATACGCAGTATTTT
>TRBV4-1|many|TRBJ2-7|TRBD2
CASSQDRKREGFPIPISYEQYF
TGCGCCAGCAGCCAAGATCGAAAGCGGGAGGGCTTCCCAATACCCATCTCCTACGAGCAGTACTTC
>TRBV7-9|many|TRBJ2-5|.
CASSMGQQETQYF
TGTGCCAGCAGCATGGGGCAGCAAGAGACCCAGTACTTC